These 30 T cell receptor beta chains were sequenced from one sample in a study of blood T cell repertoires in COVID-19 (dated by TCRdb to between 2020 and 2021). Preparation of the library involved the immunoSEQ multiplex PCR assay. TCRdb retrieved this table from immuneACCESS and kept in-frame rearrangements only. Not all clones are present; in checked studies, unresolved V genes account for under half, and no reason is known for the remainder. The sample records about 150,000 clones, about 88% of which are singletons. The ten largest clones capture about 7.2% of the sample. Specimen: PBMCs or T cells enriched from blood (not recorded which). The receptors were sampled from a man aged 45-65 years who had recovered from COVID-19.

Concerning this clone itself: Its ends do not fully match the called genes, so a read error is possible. The CDR3 loop is CATTRELAGGLGVNEQFF. The CDR3 DNA sequence: TGTGCCACCACCAGAGAACTCGCGGGGGGGCTCGGGGTCAATGAGCAGTTCTTC. This chain connects TRBV15 to TRBJ2-1, with TRBD2 identical over 9 bases. The CDR3 contains 18 residues. Germline V CDR1 and CDR2: LNHNV, YYDKDF (reference sequence).

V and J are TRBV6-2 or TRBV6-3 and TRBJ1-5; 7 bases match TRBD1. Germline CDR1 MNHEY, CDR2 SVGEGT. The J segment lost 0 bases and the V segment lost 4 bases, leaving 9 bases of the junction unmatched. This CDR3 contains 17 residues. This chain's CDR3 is CASSSPYRGPSNQPQHF. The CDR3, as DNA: TGTGCCAGCAGTTCACCGTACAGGGGCCCTAGCAATCAGCCCCAGCATTTT.

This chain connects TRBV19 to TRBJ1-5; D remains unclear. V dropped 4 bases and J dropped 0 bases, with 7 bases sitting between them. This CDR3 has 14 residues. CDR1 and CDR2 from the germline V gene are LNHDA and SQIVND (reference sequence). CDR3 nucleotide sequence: TGTGCCAGTAGTAATGTCGTTAGCAATCAGCCCCAGCATTTT. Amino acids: CASSNVVSNQPQHF. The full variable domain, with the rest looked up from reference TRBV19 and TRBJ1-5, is DGGITQSPKYLFRKEGQNVTLSCEQNLNHDAMYWYRQDPGQGLRLIYYSQIVNDFQKGDIAEGYSVSREKKESFPLTVTSAQKNPTAFYLCASSNVVSNQPQHFGDGTRLSIL.

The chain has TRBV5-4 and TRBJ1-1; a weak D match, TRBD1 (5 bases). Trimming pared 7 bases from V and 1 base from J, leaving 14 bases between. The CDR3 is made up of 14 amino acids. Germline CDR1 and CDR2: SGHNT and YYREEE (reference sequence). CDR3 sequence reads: CASGGEPSNTEAFF. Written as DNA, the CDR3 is TGTGCCAGCGGAGGGGAACCCTCGAACACTGAAGCTTTCTTT.

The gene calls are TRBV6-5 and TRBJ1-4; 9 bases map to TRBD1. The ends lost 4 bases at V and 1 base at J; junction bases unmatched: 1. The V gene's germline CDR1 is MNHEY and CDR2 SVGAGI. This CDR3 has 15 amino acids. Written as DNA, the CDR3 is TGTGCCAGCAGTTCGGGACAGGGAACTAATGAAAAACTGTTTTTT. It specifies CASSSGQGTNEKLFF.

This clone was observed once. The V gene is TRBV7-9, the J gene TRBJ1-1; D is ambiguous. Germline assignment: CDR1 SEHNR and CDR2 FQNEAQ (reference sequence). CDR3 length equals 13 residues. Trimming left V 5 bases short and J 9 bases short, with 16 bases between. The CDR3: CASSASLKAKAFF. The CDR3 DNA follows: TGTGCCAGCAGCGCTTCTCTGAAAGCTAAAGCTTTCTTT.

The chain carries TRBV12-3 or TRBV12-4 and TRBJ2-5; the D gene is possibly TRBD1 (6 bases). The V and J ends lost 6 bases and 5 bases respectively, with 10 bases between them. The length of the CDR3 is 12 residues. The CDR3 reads CASSSGDETQYF. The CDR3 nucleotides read TGTGCCAGCAGCTCAGGGGACGAGACCCAGTACTTC.

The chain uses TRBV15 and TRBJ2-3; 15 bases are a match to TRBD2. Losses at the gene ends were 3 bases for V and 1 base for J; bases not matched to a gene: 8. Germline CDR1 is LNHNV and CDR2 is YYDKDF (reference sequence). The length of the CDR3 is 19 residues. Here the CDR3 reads CATSRGTSGGRARTDTQYF. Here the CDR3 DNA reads TGTGCCACCAGCAGGGGGACTAGCGGGGGGCGGGCACGCACAGATACGCAGTATTTT.

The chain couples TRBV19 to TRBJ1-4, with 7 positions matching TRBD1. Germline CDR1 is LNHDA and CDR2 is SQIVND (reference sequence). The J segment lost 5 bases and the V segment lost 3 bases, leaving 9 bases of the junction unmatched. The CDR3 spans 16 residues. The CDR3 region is CASSMIGDRANEKLFF. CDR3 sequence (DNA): TGTGCCAGTAGTATGATTGGAGACAGGGCCAATGAAAAACTGTTTTTT.

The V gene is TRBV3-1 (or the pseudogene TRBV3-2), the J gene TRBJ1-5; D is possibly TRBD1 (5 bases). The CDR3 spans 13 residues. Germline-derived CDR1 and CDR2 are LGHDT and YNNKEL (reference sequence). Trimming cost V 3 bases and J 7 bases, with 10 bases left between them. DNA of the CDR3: TGTGCCAGCAGCCAGCAGGGTCTCCAGCCCCAGCATTTT. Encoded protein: CASSQQGLQPQHF.

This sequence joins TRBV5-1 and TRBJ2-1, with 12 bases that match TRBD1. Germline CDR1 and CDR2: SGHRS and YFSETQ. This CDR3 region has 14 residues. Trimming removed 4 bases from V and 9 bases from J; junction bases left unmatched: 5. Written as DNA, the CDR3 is TGCGCCAGCAGCCTGGGACAGGGGGCTTTTGAGCAGTTCTTC. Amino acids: CASSLGQGAFEQFF.

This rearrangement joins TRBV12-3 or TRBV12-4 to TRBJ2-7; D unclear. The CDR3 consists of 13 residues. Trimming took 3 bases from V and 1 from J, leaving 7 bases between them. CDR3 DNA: TGTGCCAGCAGTTTGAGTGGTTCCTACGAGCAGTACTTC. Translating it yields CASSLSGSYEQYF.

This chain's CDR3 is CASSRQDNSPLHF. The DNA for the CDR3 is TGTGCCAGCAGCCGCCAGGATAATTCACCCCTCCACTTT. The chain links TRBV6-6 to TRBJ1-6, with D uncertain. The CDR3 spans 13 residues. The germline V gene has CDR1 MNHNY and CDR2 SVGAGI (reference sequence). The V gene lost 6 bases and the J gene lost 5 bases, with 8 bases spanning the gap.

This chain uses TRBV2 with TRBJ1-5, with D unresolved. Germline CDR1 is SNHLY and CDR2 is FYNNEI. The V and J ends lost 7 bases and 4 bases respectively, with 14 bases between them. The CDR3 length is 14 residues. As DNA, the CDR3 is TGTGCCAGCACCACATTGGGAGGGAATCAGCCCCAGCATTTT. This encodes CASTTLGGNQPQHF.

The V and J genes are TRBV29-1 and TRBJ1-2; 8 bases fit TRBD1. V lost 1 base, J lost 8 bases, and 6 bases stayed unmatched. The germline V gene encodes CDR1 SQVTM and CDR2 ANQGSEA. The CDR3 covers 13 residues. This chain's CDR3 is CSVEGQGADGYTF. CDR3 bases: TGCAGCGTTGAAGGGCAGGGGGCAGACGGCTACACCTTC.

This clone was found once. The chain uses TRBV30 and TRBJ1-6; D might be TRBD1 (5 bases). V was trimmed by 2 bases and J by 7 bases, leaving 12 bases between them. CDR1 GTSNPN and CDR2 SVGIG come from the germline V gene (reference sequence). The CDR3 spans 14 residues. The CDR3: CAWSPGHVNSPLHF. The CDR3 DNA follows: TGTGCCTGGAGTCCTGGACATGTAAATTCACCCCTCCACTTT.

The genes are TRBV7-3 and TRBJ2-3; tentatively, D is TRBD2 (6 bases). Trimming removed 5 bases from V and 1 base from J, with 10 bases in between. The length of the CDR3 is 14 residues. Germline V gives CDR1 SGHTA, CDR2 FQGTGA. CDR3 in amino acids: CASSLSGGTDTQYF. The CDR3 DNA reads TGTGCCAGCAGCCTTAGCGGAGGCACAGATACGCAGTATTTT.

Written as DNA, the CDR3 is TGTGCCATAGGGGATGGAAACACCATATATTTT. Its translation: CAIGDGNTIYF. The rearrangement joins TRBV12-3 or TRBV12-4 to TRBJ1-3; maybe TRBD1 (5 bases). The CDR3 is made up of 11 amino acids. Trimming took off 10 bases at V and 3 bases at J, with 7 bases between the two ends.

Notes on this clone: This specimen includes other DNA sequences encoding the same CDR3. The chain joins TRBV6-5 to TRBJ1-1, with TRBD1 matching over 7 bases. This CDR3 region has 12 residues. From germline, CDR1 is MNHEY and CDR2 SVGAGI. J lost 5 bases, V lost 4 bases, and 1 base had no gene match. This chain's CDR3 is CASSSGGTEAFF. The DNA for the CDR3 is TGTGCCAGCAGTTCAGGGGGGACTGAAGCTTTCTTT.

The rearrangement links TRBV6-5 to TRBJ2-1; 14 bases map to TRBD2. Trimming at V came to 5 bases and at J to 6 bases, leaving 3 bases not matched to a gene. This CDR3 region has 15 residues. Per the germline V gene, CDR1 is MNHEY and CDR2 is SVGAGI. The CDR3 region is CASSLGTSGGNEQFF. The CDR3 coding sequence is TGTGCCAGCAGTCTAGGGACTAGCGGGGGCAATGAGCAGTTCTTC.

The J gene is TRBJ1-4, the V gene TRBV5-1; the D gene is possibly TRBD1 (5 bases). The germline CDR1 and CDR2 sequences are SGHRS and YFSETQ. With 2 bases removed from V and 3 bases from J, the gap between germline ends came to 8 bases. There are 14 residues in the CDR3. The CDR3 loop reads CASSFTGANEKLFF. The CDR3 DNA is TGCGCCAGCAGCTTCACAGGCGCTAATGAAAAACTGTTTTTT.

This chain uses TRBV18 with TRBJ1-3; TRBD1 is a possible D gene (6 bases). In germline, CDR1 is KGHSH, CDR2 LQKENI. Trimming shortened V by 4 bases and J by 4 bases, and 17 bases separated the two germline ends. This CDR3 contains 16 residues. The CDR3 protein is CASSLPTGSGGNTIYF. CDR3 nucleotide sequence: TGTGCCAGCTCACTCCCAACAGGGTCTGGCGGAAACACCATATATTTT.

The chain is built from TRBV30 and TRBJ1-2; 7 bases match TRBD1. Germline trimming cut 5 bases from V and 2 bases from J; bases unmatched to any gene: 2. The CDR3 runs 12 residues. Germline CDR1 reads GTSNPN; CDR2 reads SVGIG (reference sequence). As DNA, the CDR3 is TGTGCCTGGGTACAGGGGAACTATGGCTACACCTTC. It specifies CAWVQGNYGYTF.

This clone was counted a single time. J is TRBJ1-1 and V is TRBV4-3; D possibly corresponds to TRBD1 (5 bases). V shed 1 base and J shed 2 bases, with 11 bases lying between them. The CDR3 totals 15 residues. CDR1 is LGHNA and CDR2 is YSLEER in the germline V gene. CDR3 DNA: TGCGCCAGCAGCCAAGGACAGAAATTAAACACTGAAGCTTTCTTT. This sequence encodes CASSQGQKLNTEAFF.

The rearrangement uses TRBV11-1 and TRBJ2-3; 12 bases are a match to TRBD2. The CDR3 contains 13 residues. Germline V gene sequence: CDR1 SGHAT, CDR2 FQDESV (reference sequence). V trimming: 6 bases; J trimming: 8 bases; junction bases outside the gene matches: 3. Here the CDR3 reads CASSLTSGGTQYF. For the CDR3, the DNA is TGTGCCAGCAGTCTGACTAGCGGGGGTACGCAGTATTTT.

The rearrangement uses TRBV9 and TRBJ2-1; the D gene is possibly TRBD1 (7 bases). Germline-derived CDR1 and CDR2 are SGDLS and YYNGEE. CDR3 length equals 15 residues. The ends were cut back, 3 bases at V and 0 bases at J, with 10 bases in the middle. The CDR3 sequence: CASSAQGGSYNEQFF. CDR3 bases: TGTGCCAGCAGCGCCCAGGGGGGCTCCTACAATGAGCAGTTCTTC.

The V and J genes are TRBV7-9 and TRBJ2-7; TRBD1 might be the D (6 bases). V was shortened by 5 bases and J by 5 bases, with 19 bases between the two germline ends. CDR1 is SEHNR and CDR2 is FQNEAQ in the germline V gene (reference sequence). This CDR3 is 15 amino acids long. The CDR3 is CASSLGQSSTHEQYF. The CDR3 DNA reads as TGTGCCAGCAGCCTCGGACAGTCGAGTACCCACGAGCAGTACTTC.

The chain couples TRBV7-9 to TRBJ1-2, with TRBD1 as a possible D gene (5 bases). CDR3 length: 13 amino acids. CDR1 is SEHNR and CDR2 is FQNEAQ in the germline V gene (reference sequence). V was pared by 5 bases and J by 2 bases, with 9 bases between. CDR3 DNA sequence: TGTGCCAGCAGCCCCACAGGAAACTATGGCTACACCTTC. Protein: CASSPTGNYGYTF. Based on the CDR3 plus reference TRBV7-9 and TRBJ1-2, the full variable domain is DTGVSQNPRHKITKRGQNVTFRCDPISEHNRLYWYRQTLGQGPEFLTYFQNEAQLEKSRLLSDRFSAERPKGSFSTLEIQRTEQGDSAMYLCASSPTGNYGYTFGSGTRLTVV.

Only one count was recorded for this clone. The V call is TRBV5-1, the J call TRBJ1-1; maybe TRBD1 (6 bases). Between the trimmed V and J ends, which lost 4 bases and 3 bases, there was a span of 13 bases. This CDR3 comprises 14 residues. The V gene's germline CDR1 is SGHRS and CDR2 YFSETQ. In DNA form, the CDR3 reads TGCGCCAGCAGCCCCAGGGAGGGGGACACTGAAGCTTTCTTT. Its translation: CASSPREGDTEAFF.

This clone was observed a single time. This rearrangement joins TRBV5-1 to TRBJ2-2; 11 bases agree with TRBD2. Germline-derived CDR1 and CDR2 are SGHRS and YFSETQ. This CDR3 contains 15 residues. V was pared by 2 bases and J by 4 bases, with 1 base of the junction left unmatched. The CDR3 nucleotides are TGCGCCAGCAGCTTAGGGACTAGCGGCACCGGGGAGCTGTTTTTT. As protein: CASSLGTSGTGELFF.